This T cell receptor beta chain was recorded in a study of HIV-infected patients and healthy controls. From the 5' RACE reads, TCRdb called clonotypes with MiXCR, one entry per CDR3 protein. The data contain roughly 68,000 distinct CDR3 sequences, under 25% of them singletons. CDR3 size: 14 residues. Deletions cut 6 bases from V and 1 base from J, with 12 bases between. Germline CDR1 MNHEY, CDR2 SVGAGI. This clonotype was seen only a few times. V and J are TRBV6-5 and TRBJ1-1; D gene unclear. Sequences were obtained from CD4+ T cells from blood. The receptor's source is a human donor in good health. CDR3 bases: TGTGCCAGCAGGAAAGGGTGGGGGAACACTGAAGCTTTCTTT. Translated, it gives CASRKGWGNTEAFF.